This note documents a single TCR beta chain sequence. Its target is not known. The entry originates in a study of T cell responses to AZD1222 COVID-19 vaccine. Study overall: Second-dose intervals near 4 or 12 weeks were combined. Points from the study as a whole: An increase in Spike-specific TCR breadth and depth was observed after two AZD1222 doses. Among spike-specific TCRs, nearly half reportedly target unmutated variant regions. It was only a handful of AZD1222 recipients who were seropositive at baseline.

Germline CDR1 is MDHEN and CDR2 is SYDVKM. The V and J ends lost 3 bases and 5 bases respectively, with 8 bases between them. The CDR3 consists of 12 residues. Assay: immunoSEQ multiplex PCR; the TCRdb copy retains only in-frame clones and omits some. The sample has about 140,000 clones, approximately 83% seen once. Sequenced material: peripheral blood, taken on day 0 of AZD1222 vaccination. The origin of this receptor is an adult in good health. This chain uses TRBV28 with TRBJ2-7; D remains ambiguous. CDR3 in amino acids: CASSFPSNEQYF. As DNA, the CDR3 is TGTGCCAGCAGTTTTCCCTCTAACGAGCAGTACTTC.